A single TCR beta chain is shown here with its context. Its antigen is unidentified. This sample is drawn from a study of OX40 agonist ivuxolimab in advanced cancers. Regarding the study as a whole: More expanded clones were seen, on average, in CD8+ T cells than in CD4+.

Exclusion of a patient followed from autoimmune disease history or systemic immunosuppression. J was trimmed by 4 bases and V by 0 bases; bases with no gene match: 4. The CDR3 has 15 residues. Germline CDR1 and CDR2: SGHNT and YYREEE (reference sequence). Sequencing used immunoSEQ multiplex PCR; TCRdb keeps in-frame clones, though not all of them. This table holds about 70,000 clones, 85% to 90% found once. This TCR came from an adult with an advanced solid tumor such as melanoma, head and neck, liver or kidney cancer. The V gene is TRBV5-4, the J gene TRBJ2-5; 9 bases agree with TRBD2. Here the sequenced sample was CD4+ or CD8+ T cells sorted from blood, taken in a trial of the OX40 agonist ivuxolimab. Here the CDR3 reads CASSLGGGAGETQYF. The CDR3, as DNA: TGTGCCAGCAGCTTGGGCGGGGGGGCCGGAGAGACCCAGTACTTC.